This TCR beta chain was identified during a study of radiation and T cells in renal cell carcinoma. Trimming shortened V by 5 bases and J by 0 bases, and 14 bases separated the two germline ends. The CDR3 extends over 15 amino acids. Per the germline V gene, CDR1 is SGHRS and CDR2 is YFSETQ. Time point described: blood 2 weeks post-SBRT. Treatment in this sample: 15 Gy SBRT to primary tumor, nephrectomy 4 weeks later. The patient's renal cell carcinoma had clear cell pathology. Assay used: immunoSEQ multiplex PCR; TCRdb lists only in-frame clones, some missing. Among roughly 78,000 clones, around 80% were seen once, and the ten largest hold approximately 6%.

The sequence was collected from a man aged 60 to 69 with renal cell carcinoma. V and J are TRBV5-1 and TRBJ1-2; possible D gene TRBD1, 6 bases. This specimen was blood, taken from a patient whose treatment included radiotherapy and nephrectomy. The CDR3 DNA follows: TGCGCCAGCAGTAGGGGGGACACCTCTAACTATGGCTACACCTTC. This codes for CASSRGDTSNYGYTF.